This T cell receptor (beta chain) was found in a study of OX40 agonist ivuxolimab in advanced cancers. This table comes from immunoSEQ multiplex PCR, and its TCRdb copy is limited to in-frame clones, with some not included. Among fewer than 70,000 clones listed, 85% to 90% were seen once. Trimming removed 0 bases from V and 12 bases from J, with 9 bases in between. Germline loops: CDR1 SGHDT, CDR2 YYEEEE. The CDR3 totals 11 residues. Sequenced material: CD4+ or CD8+ T cells sorted from blood, taken in a trial of the OX40 agonist ivuxolimab. The sequence derives from an adult with an advanced solid tumor such as melanoma, head and neck, liver or kidney cancer. V gene TRBV5-6 combines with J gene TRBJ1-2; the D is unclear. CDR3 amino acids: CASSLEVENTF. The CDR3 region has the DNA TGTGCCAGCAGCTTGGAGGTAGAGAACACCTTC.